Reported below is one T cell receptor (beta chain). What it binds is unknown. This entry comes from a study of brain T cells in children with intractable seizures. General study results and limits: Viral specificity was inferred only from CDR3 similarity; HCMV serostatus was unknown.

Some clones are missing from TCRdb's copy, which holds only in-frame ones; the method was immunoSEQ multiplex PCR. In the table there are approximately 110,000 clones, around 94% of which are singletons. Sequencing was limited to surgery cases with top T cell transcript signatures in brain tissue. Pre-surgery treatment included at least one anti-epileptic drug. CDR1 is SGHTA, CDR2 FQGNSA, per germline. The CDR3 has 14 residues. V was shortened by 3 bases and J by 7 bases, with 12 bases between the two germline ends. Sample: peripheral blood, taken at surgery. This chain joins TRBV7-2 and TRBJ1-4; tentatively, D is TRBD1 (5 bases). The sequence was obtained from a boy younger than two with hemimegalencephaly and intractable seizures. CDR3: CASSFGTVFEKLFF. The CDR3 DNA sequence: TGTGCCAGCAGCTTCGGGACGGTCTTTGAAAAACTGTTTTTT.